Each of the 25 T cell receptor beta chains below was sequenced from the same sample in a study of technical replicates of blood from a few donors. This table comes from immunoSEQ multiplex PCR, and its TCRdb copy is limited to in-frame clones, with some not included. The data hold more than 65,000 clones, with over 90% observed a single time. The sequenced material came from T cells isolated from PBMCs. The source of these receptors is a human donor in good health.

The rearrangement joins TRBV7-3 to TRBJ2-5; 8 nucleotides line up with TRBD2. Germline CDR1 reads SGHTA; CDR2 reads FQGTGA. With V trimmed by 8 bases and J by 1 base, 6 bases remained unmatched. This CDR3 is built from 14 residues. The CDR3 coding sequence is TGTGCCAGCTCTAAAAGCGGGAGCCAAGAGACCCAGTACTTC. It codes for CASSKSGSQETQYF.

Concerning this clone itself: One junction end disagrees with the germline gene, perhaps due to a read error. The genes are TRBV5-8 and TRBJ2-2; D is possibly TRBD1 or TRBD2 (6 bases each). The CDR3 is 15 residues long. CDR1 is SGHTS and CDR2 is YDEGEE in the germline V gene. The CDR3 nucleotides are TGTGCCAGCACCTTGGAGGGGACATCCACCGGGGAGCTGTTTTTT. Its translation is CASTLEGTSTGELFF.

The chain uses TRBV4-3 and TRBJ2-3, with 12 bases matching TRBD2. Germline V gene sequence: CDR1 LGHNA, CDR2 YSLEER. V dropped 0 bases and J dropped 7; count of bases not matched to a gene: 11. CDR3 length: 18 residues. CDR3 protein: CASSQDLLTSGSWNTQYF. CDR3 nucleotide sequence: TGCGCCAGCAGCCAAGATCTTTTGACTAGCGGGAGCTGGAATACGCAGTATTTT.

J is TRBJ2-1 and V is TRBV11-3; D gene unclear. Germline CDR1 is SGHNT and CDR2 is YENEEA. Trimming stripped 4 bases from V and 8 bases from J, with 15 bases between. The CDR3 totals 14 residues. The CDR3 DNA is TGTGCCAGCAGCTCCCTCTCGTCCTCCGATGAGCAGTTCTTC. Translated: CASSSLSSSDEQFF.

V and J are TRBV19 and TRBJ2-5; 8 positions match TRBD1. The CDR3 totals 16 residues. Germline V gives CDR1 LNHDA, CDR2 SQIVND (reference sequence). V lost 4 bases and J lost 5; bases outside the gene matches: 12. Here the CDR3 DNA reads TGTGCCAGTAGTACCGGCCTCGGTACAGGGGGGGAGACCCAGTACTTC. This codes for CASSTGLGTGGETQYF.

This chain links TRBV6-1 with TRBJ2-3, with 8 nucleotides matching TRBD2. V was pared by 2 bases and J by 1 base, with 8 bases of the junction left unmatched. This CDR3 contains 17 residues. Per the germline V gene, CDR1 is MNHNS and CDR2 is SASEGT. CDR3 DNA sequence: TGTGCCAGCAGTGAATTCTCAAGCGGGAGTGGCACAGATACGCAGTATTTT. Translation: CASSEFSSGSGTDTQYF.

The rearrangement links TRBV18 to TRBJ1-1, with 10 bases aligning to TRBD1. Germline values: CDR1 KGHSH, CDR2 LQKENI. After removal of 0 bases from V and 1 base from J, the junction contained 2 bases not matched to a gene. This CDR3 is built from 16 residues. DNA of the CDR3: TGTGCCAGCTCACCACCGGGACAGGGGCCGAACACTGAAGCTTTCTTT. Its protein is CASSPPGQGPNTEAFF.

The gene calls are TRBV4-2 and TRBJ1-5, with no clear D. Looked up from germline, CDR1 is LGHNA and CDR2 is YNFKEQ. With 0 bases removed from V and 7 bases from J, the gap between germline ends came to 13 bases. There are 15 residues in the CDR3. CDR3 protein: CASSQEFQDSQPQHF. CDR3 coding DNA: TGTGCCAGCAGCCAAGAATTTCAGGATTCCCAGCCCCAGCATTTT.

V usage is TRBV21-1 and J usage is TRBJ1-1; the D segment call TRBD1 is taken from the table without a DNA check. TRBV21-1 is classified as a pseudogene. This CDR3 is 17 amino acids long. CDR3 protein: CASSTFYRDRQSTEAFF. CDR3 sequence (DNA): TGTGCCAGCAGCACCTTTTACCGGGACAGGCAAAGCACTGAAGCTTTCTTT.

The rearrangement uses TRBV10-3 and TRBJ1-4; D is possibly TRBD1 (5 bases). V was pared by 5 bases and J by 6 bases, with 10 bases between. The CDR3 loop spans 13 amino acids. Germline assignment: CDR1 ENHRY and CDR2 SYGVKD. CDR3 nucleotides: TGTGCCATCAGTCGGGACTTGGATGAAAAACTGTTTTTT. Translating gives CAISRDLDEKLFF.

This clone was seen once. The rearrangement links TRBV7-2 to TRBJ2-5; the match to TRBD2 covers 16 bases. CDR3 length: 18 residues. Germline values: CDR1 SGHTA, CDR2 FQGNSA. V gave up 1 base and J gave up 4 bases; unmatched junction bases: 6. The CDR3 loop reads CASSLDGTSGRAVETQYF. In DNA form, the CDR3 reads TGTGCCAGCAGCTTAGACGGGACTAGCGGGAGGGCCGTAGAGACCCAGTACTTC.

This chain connects TRBV29-1 to TRBJ2-7; tentatively, D is TRBD2 (6 bases). CDR1 and CDR2 from the germline V gene are SQVTM and ANQGSEA. The V end was cut by 1 base, the J end by 3 bases, with 10 bases between. The CDR3 runs 13 residues. CDR3 nucleotides: TGCAGCGTTGAAGGGGGACTGGTCTACGAGCAGTACTTC. Encoded protein: CSVEGGLVYEQYF.

The chain is built from TRBV9 and TRBJ2-1, with TRBD2 matching 7 bases. Germline CDR1 and CDR2: SGDLS and YYNGEE. Trimming at V came to 3 bases and at J to 3 bases, leaving 9 bases not matched to a gene. This CDR3 has 16 amino acids. CDR3 protein: CASSGQAGLDYNEQFF. DNA of the CDR3: TGTGCCAGCAGCGGACAAGCGGGACTTGACTACAATGAGCAGTTCTTC.

The genes are TRBV30 and TRBJ1-1; 7 bases align to TRBD1. V shed 8 bases and J 2 bases; nucleotides not matched to a gene: 5. This CDR3 region has 12 residues. Germline lookup yields CDR1 GTSNPN and CDR2 SVGIG (reference sequence). The DNA for the CDR3 is TGTGCCGGAGGACAGGATAACACTGAAGCTTTCTTT. This encodes CAGGQDNTEAFF.

The chain carries TRBV4-2 and TRBJ1-4; 7 positions agree with TRBD1. Germline V CDR1 and CDR2: LGHNA, YNFKEQ. The trim removed 0 bases at V and 6 bases at J, leaving 10 bases unmatched. CDR3 length: 17 amino acids. The CDR3 coding sequence is TGTGCCAGCAGCCAAGACCTTCCGGTTCAGGGGGATGAAAAACTGTTTTTT. It codes for CASSQDLPVQGDEKLFF.

V gene TRBV28 combines with J gene TRBJ2-1; a weak D match, TRBD2 (6 bases). CDR3 size: 16 residues. Germline values: CDR1 MDHEN, CDR2 SYDVKM. The V end was cut by 3 bases, the J end by 8 bases, with 20 bases between. The CDR3 is CASSLNSGLLHDEQFF. CDR3 nucleotide sequence: TGTGCCAGCAGTTTGAATAGCGGACTCCTTCACGATGAGCAGTTCTTC.

The genes are TRBV7-2 and TRBJ2-3, with 9 bases lining up with TRBD2. The J segment lost 4 bases and the V segment lost 5 bases, leaving 16 bases of the junction unmatched. CDR1 is SGHTA and CDR2 is FQGNSA in the germline V gene. This CDR3 is built from 18 residues. The DNA of the CDR3 is TGTGCCAGCAGCCTGTTGTCAATTAGCGGGAGAGGGGCAGATACGCAGTATTTT. This gives the protein CASSLLSISGRGADTQYF.

The chain joins TRBV21-1 to TRBJ2-6; the table's D call TRBD2 went unverified against the DNA. TRBV21-1 is a pseudogene. The CDR3 consists of 18 residues. The CDR3 reads CASSKKRVWFAGANVLTF. DNA of the CDR3: TGTGCCAGCAGCAAAAAGAGGGTCTGGTTTGCTGGGGCCAACGTCCTGACTTTC.

The chain combines TRBV9 with TRBJ2-7, with TRBD2 matching over 10 bases. This CDR3 contains 15 residues. With 2 bases clipped from V and 5 bases from J, the junction kept 7 bases outside the gene matches. Germline V gene lookup returns CDR1 SGDLS and CDR2 YYNGEE. The chain's CDR3 is CASSVSSGRLDEQYF. The CDR3 DNA reads TGTGCCAGCAGCGTCAGTAGCGGGAGGCTGGACGAGCAGTACTTC.

CDR3 nucleotides: TGTGCCAGCAGCAAACGGCGGGGGCACGAGACCCAGTACTTC. Residues: CASSKRRGHETQYF. The rearrangement links TRBV6-5 to TRBJ2-5; D perhaps matches TRBD2 (7 bases). The length of the CDR3 is 14 residues. Germline CDR1 is MNHEY and CDR2 is SVGAGI. V was trimmed by 6 bases and J by 5 bases, leaving 16 bases between them.

The V call is TRBV28, the J call TRBJ2-3; D is unresolved. V lost 3 bases to trimming and J lost 4 bases, with 11 bases between them. Germline V gives CDR1 MDHEN, CDR2 SYDVKM. The CDR3 totals 14 residues. This CDR3 is CASSFPPFPDTQYF. For the CDR3, the DNA is TGTGCCAGCAGTTTTCCCCCTTTCCCAGATACGCAGTATTTT.

The chain joins TRBV30 to TRBJ2-1; TRBD2 agrees at 8 bases. The CDR3 is 15 residues long. Germline CDR1 GTSNPN, CDR2 SVGIG (reference sequence). Trimming at V came to 0 bases and at J to 7 bases, leaving 8 bases not matched to a gene. This CDR3 reads CAWSVQLAVLNEQFF. The CDR3 region has the DNA TGTGCCTGGAGTGTACAACTAGCGGTTTTAAATGAGCAGTTCTTC.

This chain links TRBV11-3 with TRBJ2-1, with 11 positions matching TRBD2. V lost 3 bases to trimming and J lost 2 bases; unmatched junction nucleotides: 6. The CDR3 contains 17 residues. Germline loops: CDR1 SGHNT, CDR2 YENEEA. CDR3 bases: TGTGCCAGCAGCTTCACTAGCGGGAGTGGGGCCTACAATGAGCAGTTCTTC. Protein product: CASSFTSGSGAYNEQFF.

The chain links TRBV7-9 to TRBJ2-3; tentative D call: TRBD1 (5 bases). This CDR3 has 13 amino acids. With 2 bases removed from V and 5 bases from J, the gap between germline ends came to 8 bases. Per the germline V gene, CDR1 is SEHNR and CDR2 is FQNEAQ (reference sequence). In DNA form, the CDR3 reads TGTGCCAGCAGCTTATTGCAGGGAGATACGCAGTATTTT. Translation: CASSLLQGDTQYF.

V gene TRBV11-2 combines with J gene TRBJ2-3, with 8 bases identical to TRBD2. From germline, CDR1 is SGHAT and CDR2 FQNNGV. J lost 3 bases, V lost 1 base, and 6 bases had no gene match. The CDR3 spans 16 residues. The CDR3 loop reads CASSLAGGRGTDTQYF. CDR3 DNA: TGTGCCAGCAGCTTAGCGGGAGGGCGGGGGACAGATACGCAGTATTTT.